The 13 T cell receptor beta chains below were found in one sample sequenced in a study of CD8+ T cells in alopecia areata. Treatment noted: oral pan-JAK inhibitor, 5-10 mg twice daily. Sequencing relied on a cDNA template that was reverse transcribed from extracted RNA. Clones were read by immunoSEQ multiplex PCR, and TCRdb kept only the in-frame ones, dropping some. Found here are 190,000 or so clones, roughly 60% of them singletons; the top ten hold 5% to 6%. This sample comprised CD4+ T cells sorted from blood, obtained at week 24, from a patient treated with tofacitinib. The source of these receptors is a human donor with alopecia areata.

J is TRBJ2-3 and V is TRBV27; 9 nucleotides match TRBD1. Germline V gene sequence: CDR1 MNHEY, CDR2 SMNVEV (reference sequence). The length of the CDR3 is 16 residues. The V gene end was trimmed by 4 bases and the J gene end by 0 bases; junction bases not matched to a gene: 5. Written as DNA, the CDR3 is TGTGCCAGCAGTTCACGGACAGGGGCGAGCACAGATACGCAGTATTTT. This sequence encodes CASSSRTGASTDTQYF.

The DNA of the CDR3 is TGTGCCAGCAGCTTAGCGCGGGGGGCCCCTGAAGCTTTCTTT. This translates into CASSLARGAPEAFF. The chain is built from TRBV7-2 and TRBJ1-1; possibly TRBD1 for D (6 bases). Germline loops: CDR1 SGHTA, CDR2 FQGNSA. CDR3 size: 14 residues. V lost 0 bases to trimming and J lost 6 bases, with 11 bases between them.

This chain uses TRBV5-6 with TRBJ2-5; TRBD1 matches 7 bases. This CDR3 has 15 amino acids. V was clipped by 4 bases and J by 1 base; unmatched bases: 7. Looked up from germline, CDR1 is SGHDT and CDR2 is YYEEEE. This CDR3 is CASSRDSALQETQYF. CDR3 nucleotides: TGTGCCAGCAGCCGGGACAGTGCCCTCCAAGAGACCCAGTACTTC.

The chain's CDR3 is CSVEGRGRGLFF. The CDR3 DNA follows: TGCAGCGTTGAAGGGAGGGGGCGCGGGCTGTTTTTT. The chain employs TRBV29-1 and TRBJ2-2; perhaps TRBD1 as D (7 bases). The CDR3 is 12 amino acids. CDR1 is SQVTM, CDR2 ANQGSEA, per germline. V lost 1 base, J lost 13 bases, and 13 bases lay in between.

The chain employs TRBV2 and TRBJ2-7, with no clear D. Trimming cost V 3 bases and J 4 bases, with 10 bases left between them. CDR1 and CDR2 from the germline V gene are SNHLY and FYNNEI. The CDR3 is 13 residues long. DNA of the CDR3: TGTGCCAGCAGTGATTTTACAGAGTACGAGCAGTACTTC. Its translation: CASSDFTEYEQYF.

This clone was counted a few times. The chain carries TRBV6-6 and TRBJ2-5, with no clear D. V was cut by 2 bases and J by 2 bases, with 9 bases left in between. This CDR3 region has 14 residues. Germline V gene lookup returns CDR1 MNHNY and CDR2 SVGAGI (reference sequence). For the CDR3, the DNA is TGTGCCAGCAGTTACCAGGACGGGCAAGAGACCCAGTACTTC. Its protein is CASSYQDGQETQYF.

In DNA, the CDR3 is TGTGCCAGCAGCGTAGGGGGGACAGGGAACACCGGGGAGCTGTTTTTT. It translates to CASSVGGTGNTGELFF. The chain recombines TRBV9 with TRBJ2-2, with TRBD1 matching 8 bases. The germline CDR1 and CDR2 sequences are SGDLS and YYNGEE. V shed 0 bases, J shed 1 base, and the junction held 2 bases outside the gene matches. This CDR3 is 16 amino acids long. The variable domain in full, completed from reference TRBV9 and TRBJ2-2, reads DSGVTQTPKHLITATGQRVTLRCSPRSGDLSVYWYQQSLDQGLQFLIQYYNGEERAKGNILERFSAQQFPDLHSELNLSSLELGDSALYFCASSVGGTGNTGELFFGEGSRLTVL.

This clone was seen more than once but under ten times. The chain employs TRBV4-1 and TRBJ1-1; 12 nucleotides match TRBD1. Germline loops: CDR1 MGHRA, CDR2 YSYEKL. The CDR3 runs 18 residues. Trimming took 3 bases from V and 0 from J; bases not matched to a gene: 8. CDR3 coding DNA: TGCGCCAGCAGCCAGGGACAGGGGGCGCAGAGGATGAACACTGAAGCTTTCTTT. This sequence encodes CASSQGQGAQRMNTEAFF.

This chain links TRBV27 with TRBJ1-2, with D maybe TRBD1 (5 bases). The CDR3 contains 14 residues. From germline, CDR1 is MNHEY and CDR2 SMNVEV (reference sequence). Trimming removed 6 bases at V and 3 bases at J, with 14 bases between. The CDR3 sequence is CASRERRGDYGYTF. The CDR3 nucleotides are TGTGCCAGCAGAGAGAGGCGGGGGGACTATGGCTACACCTTC.

This clone has a count of ten or more. The V and J genes are TRBV7-2 and TRBJ2-5, with D perhaps matching TRBD2 (5 bases). Germline V CDR1 and CDR2: SGHTA, FQGNSA. CDR3 length: 12 residues. V gave up 2 bases and J gave up 5 bases, with 6 bases separating them. The CDR3 coding sequence is TGTGCCAGCAGCTTACAGCGGGAGACCCAGTACTTC. As protein: CASSLQRETQYF.

This chain links TRBV14 with TRBJ2-3; 7 positions match TRBD2. V was pared by 3 bases and J by 6 bases, with 12 bases of the junction left unmatched. The CDR3 contains 16 residues. Germline CDR1 and CDR2: SGHDN and FVKESK. CDR3 sequence (DNA): TGTGCCAGCAGCCATCACAGCGGGGCCTTTGGGGATACGCAGTATTTT. The encoded protein is CASSHHSGAFGDTQYF.

The CDR3 loop is CASSSQTGRSIEQYF. The CDR3 nucleotides are TGTGCCAGCAGCTCCCAGACAGGACGATCCATCGAGCAGTACTTC. The chain joins TRBV7-6 to TRBJ2-7; D possibly corresponds to TRBD1 (6 bases). This CDR3 spans 15 amino acids. Germline V gene data show CDR1 as SGHVS and CDR2 as FNYEAQ. V was clipped by 4 bases and J by 6 bases, with 19 bases between them.

This clone was seen just once. The CDR3 here is CASSLSPGLKDGYTF. The CDR3 DNA reads as TGTGCCAGCAGTTTATCTCCCGGGCTAAAAGACGGCTACACCTTC. The chain is built from TRBV27 and TRBJ1-2, with no clear D. The CDR3 length is 15 residues. Germline V CDR1 and CDR2: MNHEY, SMNVEV (reference sequence). Trimming cost V 0 bases and J 8 bases, with 16 bases left between them.